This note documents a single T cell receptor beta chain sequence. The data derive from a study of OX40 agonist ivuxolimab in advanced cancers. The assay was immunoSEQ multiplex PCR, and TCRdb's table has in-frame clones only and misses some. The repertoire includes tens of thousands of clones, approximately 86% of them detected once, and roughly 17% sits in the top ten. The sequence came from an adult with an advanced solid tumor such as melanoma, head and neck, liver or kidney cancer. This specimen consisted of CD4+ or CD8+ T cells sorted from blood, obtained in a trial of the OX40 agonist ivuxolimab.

CDR3 sequence (DNA): TGTGCCAGCAGCGGTGTTTCCGGGACTAGGCCCTACGAGCAGTACTTC. It specifies CASSGVSGTRPYEQYF. V and J are TRBV9 and TRBJ2-7, with 8 bases that match TRBD2. This CDR3 region has 16 residues. Germline V CDR1 and CDR2: SGDLS, YYNGEE. The J segment lost 2 bases and the V segment lost 3 bases, leaving 10 bases of the junction unmatched. The variable domain in full, with the rest retrieved from reference TRBV9 and TRBJ2-7, is DSGVTQTPKHLITATGQRVTLRCSPRSGDLSVYWYQQSLDQGLQFLIQYYNGEERAKGNILERFSAQQFPDLHSELNLSSLELGDSALYFCASSGVSGTRPYEQYFGPGTRLTVT.